This TCR beta chain was profiled in a study of T cell responses to AZD1222 COVID-19 vaccine. Some clones are missing from TCRdb's copy, which holds only in-frame ones; the method was immunoSEQ multiplex PCR. The sample gives 120,000 to 150,000 clones, 90% to 95% of which show up once; 4% is in the top ten. Analyses pooled second doses at about 4 or about 12 weeks. Comment on this clone: No antigen is known for it.

Whole-study findings and limits: Only five to seven individuals given AZD1222 were seropositive at baseline. Spike-spanning, vaccine-associated CD4 TCRs were dominant at 160-218 and 743-854.

This CDR3 spans 15 amino acids. From germline, CDR1 is PRHDT and CDR2 FYEKMQ (reference sequence). V lost 4 bases and J lost 4; bases outside the gene matches: 8. The input for sequencing was peripheral blood, taken 28 days after the second AZD1222 dose. This receptor was identified in an adult who received the AZD1222 COVID-19 vaccine. The V gene is TRBV13, the J gene TRBJ2-7, with 9 bases lining up with TRBD2. This CDR3 is CASSSMGLAAYEQYF. The DNA for the CDR3 is TGTGCCAGCAGCTCAATGGGACTAGCAGCGTACGAGCAGTACTTC.